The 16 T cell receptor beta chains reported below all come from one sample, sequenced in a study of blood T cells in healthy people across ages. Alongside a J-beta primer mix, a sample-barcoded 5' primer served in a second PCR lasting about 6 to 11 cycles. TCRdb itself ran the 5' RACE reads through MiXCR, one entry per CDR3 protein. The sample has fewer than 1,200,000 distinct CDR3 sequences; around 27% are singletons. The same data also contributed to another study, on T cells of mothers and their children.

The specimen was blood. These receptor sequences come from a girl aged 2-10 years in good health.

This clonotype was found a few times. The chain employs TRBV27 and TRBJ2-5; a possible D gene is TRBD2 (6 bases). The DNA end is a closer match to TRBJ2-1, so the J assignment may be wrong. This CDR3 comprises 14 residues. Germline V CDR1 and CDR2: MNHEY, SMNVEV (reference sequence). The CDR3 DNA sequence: TGTGCCAGCAGTTTACTGGGGAGGTACAATGAGCAGTTCTTC. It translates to CASSLLGRYNEQFF.

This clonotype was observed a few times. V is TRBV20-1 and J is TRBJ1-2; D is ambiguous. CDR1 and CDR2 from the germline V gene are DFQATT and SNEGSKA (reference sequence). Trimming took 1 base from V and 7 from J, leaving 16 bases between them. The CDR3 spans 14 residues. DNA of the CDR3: TGCAGTGCTAGAGTCGAGGGCGGAGTTGGTGGCTACACCTTC. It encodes CSARVEGGVGGYTF.

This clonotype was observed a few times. CDR3 DNA sequence: TGCAGCGTTGATCTGGGGAACACCATATATTTT. Protein: CSVDLGNTIYF. The chain uses TRBV29-1 and TRBJ1-3; D unresolved. Trimming stripped 3 bases from V and 7 bases from J, with 7 bases between. In germline, CDR1 is SQVTM, CDR2 ANQGSEA. The CDR3 loop spans 11 amino acids.

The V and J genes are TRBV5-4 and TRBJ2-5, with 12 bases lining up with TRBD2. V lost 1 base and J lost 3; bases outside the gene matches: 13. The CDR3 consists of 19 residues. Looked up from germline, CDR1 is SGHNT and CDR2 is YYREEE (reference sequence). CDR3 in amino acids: CASSLWVTSGGFHEETQYF. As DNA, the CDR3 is TGTGCCAGCAGCTTGTGGGTAACTAGCGGGGGGTTTCACGAAGAGACCCAGTACTTC. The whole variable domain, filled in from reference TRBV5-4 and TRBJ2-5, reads ETGVTQSPTHLIKTRGQQVTLRCSSQSGHNTVSWYQQALGQGPQFIFQYYREEENGRGNFPPRFSGLQFPNYSSELNVNALELDDSALYLCASSLWVTSGGFHEETQYFGPGTRLLVL.

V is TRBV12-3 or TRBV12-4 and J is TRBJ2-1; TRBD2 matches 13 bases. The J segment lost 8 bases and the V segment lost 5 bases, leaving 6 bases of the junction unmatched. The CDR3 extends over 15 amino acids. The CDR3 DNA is TGTGCCAGCAGTAAGGGACTAGCGGGGTTCGATGAGCAGTTCTTC. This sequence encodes CASSKGLAGFDEQFF.

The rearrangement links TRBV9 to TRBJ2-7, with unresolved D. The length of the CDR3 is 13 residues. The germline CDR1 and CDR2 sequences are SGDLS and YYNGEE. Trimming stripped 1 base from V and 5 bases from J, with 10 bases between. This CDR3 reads CASSVTVSNEQYF. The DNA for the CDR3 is TGTGCCAGCAGCGTAACAGTAAGCAACGAGCAGTACTTC.

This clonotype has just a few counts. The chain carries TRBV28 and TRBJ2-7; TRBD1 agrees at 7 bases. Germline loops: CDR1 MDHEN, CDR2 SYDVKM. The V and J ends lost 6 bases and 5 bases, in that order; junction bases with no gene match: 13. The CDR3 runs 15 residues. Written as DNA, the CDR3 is TGTGCCAGCAGATATCTGCAGGGGGAGAAAGACGAGCAGTACTTC. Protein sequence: CASRYLQGEKDEQYF.

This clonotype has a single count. This CDR3 is CSITLRGTEAFF. The CDR3 nucleotides read TGCAGCATTACCCTCCGGGGAACTGAAGCTTTCTTT. The chain uses TRBV29-1 and TRBJ1-1; D not certain. The V gene's germline CDR1 is SQVTM and CDR2 ANQGSEA. This CDR3 region has 12 residues. Deletions cut 8 bases from V and 5 bases from J, with 15 bases between.

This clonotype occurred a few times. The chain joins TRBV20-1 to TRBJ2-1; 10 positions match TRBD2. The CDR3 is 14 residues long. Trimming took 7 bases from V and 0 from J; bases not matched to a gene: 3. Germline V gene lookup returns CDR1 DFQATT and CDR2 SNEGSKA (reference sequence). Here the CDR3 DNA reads TGCAGTGGCAAGCGGGGGGGCTCCTACAATGAGCAGTTCTTC. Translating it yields CSGKRGGSYNEQFF.

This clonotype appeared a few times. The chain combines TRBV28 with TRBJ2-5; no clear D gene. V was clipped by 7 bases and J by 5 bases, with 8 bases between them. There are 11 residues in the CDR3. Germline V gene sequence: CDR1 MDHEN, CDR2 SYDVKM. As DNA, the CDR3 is TGTGCCAGCACTGAGAGGGAGACCCAGTACTTC. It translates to CASTERETQYF.

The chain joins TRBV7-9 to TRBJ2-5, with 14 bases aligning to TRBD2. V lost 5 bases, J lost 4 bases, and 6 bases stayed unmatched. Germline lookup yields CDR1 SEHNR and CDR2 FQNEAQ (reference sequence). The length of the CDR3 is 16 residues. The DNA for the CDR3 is TGTGCCAGCAGCCCCGGGACTAGCGGGGGAGCAGAGACCCAGTACTTC. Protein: CASSPGTSGGAETQYF.

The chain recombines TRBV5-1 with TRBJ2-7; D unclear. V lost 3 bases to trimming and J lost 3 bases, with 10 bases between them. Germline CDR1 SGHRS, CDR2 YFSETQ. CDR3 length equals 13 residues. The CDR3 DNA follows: TGCGCCAGCAGCTGGACCTTCGGCTACGAGCAGTACTTC. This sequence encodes CASSWTFGYEQYF.

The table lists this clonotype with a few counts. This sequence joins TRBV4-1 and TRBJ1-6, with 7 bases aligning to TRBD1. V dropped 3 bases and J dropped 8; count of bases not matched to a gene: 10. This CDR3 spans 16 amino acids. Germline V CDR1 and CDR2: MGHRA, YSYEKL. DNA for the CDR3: TGCGCCAGCAGCCAGGAACGACAGGGTATTGATTCACCCCTCCACTTT. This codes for CASSQERQGIDSPLHF.

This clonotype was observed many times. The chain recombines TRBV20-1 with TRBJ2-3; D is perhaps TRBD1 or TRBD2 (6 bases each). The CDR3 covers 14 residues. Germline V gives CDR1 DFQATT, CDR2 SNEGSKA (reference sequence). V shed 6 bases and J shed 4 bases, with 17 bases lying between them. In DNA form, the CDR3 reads TGCAGTGCCACCGGAGGGGGGCTCGCAGATACGCAGTATTTT. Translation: CSATGGGLADTQYF.

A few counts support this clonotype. The CDR3 DNA follows: TGTGCCAGCAGCGTTGAGGACAGGCCCCACCCTGAAGAAGCTTTCTTT. It encodes CASSVEDRPHPEEAFF. The chain combines TRBV9 with TRBJ1-1; 7 bases match TRBD1. From germline, CDR1 is SGDLS and CDR2 YYNGEE. Trimming took 2 bases from V and 8 from J; bases not matched to a gene: 15. The CDR3 consists of 16 residues.

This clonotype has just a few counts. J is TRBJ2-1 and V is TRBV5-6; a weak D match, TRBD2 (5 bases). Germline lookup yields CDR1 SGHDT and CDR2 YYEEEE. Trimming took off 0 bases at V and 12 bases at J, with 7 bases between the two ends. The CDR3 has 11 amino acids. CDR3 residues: CASSLGAGQFF. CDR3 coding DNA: TGTGCCAGCAGCTTGGGGGCGGGGCAGTTCTTC.